Listed here are 15 T cell receptor beta chains from one sample, sequenced in a study of T cells in Graves' hyperthyroidism and ophthalmopathy. RNA transcripts yielded amplified TCR beta CDR3 regions. First-round RT-PCR with HTBI primers amplified the TCR CDR3 region. TCRdb recomputed calls from the multiplex PCR reads with MiXCR, one row per CDR3 protein. This table has about 640,000 distinct CDR3 sequences, around 21% appearing once. Sequenced: blood. The receptors stem from a man younger than 45 with Graves' ophthalmopathy.

In the case of this clonotype: A much larger clonotype is one base distant, so this may be a read error. V gene TRBV18 combines with J gene TRBJ2-7; 11 nucleotides align to TRBD2. The V gene's germline CDR1 is KGHSH and CDR2 LQKENI. The CDR3 consists of 15 residues. The CDR3 DNA reads as TGTGCCAGCTCACCACGGACTAGCGGGCCCTACGAGCGGTACTTC. Translation: CASSPRTSGPYERYF.

This rearrangement joins TRBV18 to TRBJ2-5; D gene uncertain. The V gene lost 6 bases and the J gene lost 1 base, with 9 bases spanning the gap. The CDR3 is made up of 13 amino acids. Per the germline V gene, CDR1 is KGHSH and CDR2 is LQKENI. The CDR3 DNA reads TGTGCCAGCTCCTGGCGGCTCCAAGAGACCCAGTACTTC. Translation: CASSWRLQETQYF.

This clonotype has more than one count but fewer than ten. V and J are TRBV27 and TRBJ1-5, with 7 bases aligning to TRBD1. The CDR3 runs 16 residues. V shed 6 bases, J shed 6 bases, and the junction held 14 bases outside the gene matches. Germline lookup yields CDR1 MNHEY and CDR2 SMNVEV (reference sequence). CDR3 loop: CASRSGRAGGGQPQHF. The CDR3, as DNA: TGTGCCAGCAGGTCGGGTAGGGCAGGGGGGGGTCAGCCCCAGCATTTT.

This clonotype appeared a single time. The chain carries TRBV5-1 and TRBJ2-2; 8 bases are shared with TRBD1. Per the germline V gene, CDR1 is SGHRS and CDR2 is YFSETQ. The CDR3 covers 17 residues. With V trimmed by 5 bases and J by 5 bases, 14 bases remained unmatched. CDR3 DNA: TGCGCCAGCAGAGACTCCGAGGACAGGGATAATACCGGGGAGCTGTTTTTT. This encodes CASRDSEDRDNTGELFF.

This clonotype was seen a handful of times. The chain's CDR3 is CATSDSSLASNEQFF. DNA for the CDR3: TGTGCCACCAGTGACTCTTCACTAGCAAGCAATGAGCAGTTCTTC. The chain carries TRBV24-1 and TRBJ2-1; tentatively, D is TRBD2 (6 bases). The CDR3 length is 15 residues. The germline V gene encodes CDR1 KGHDR and CDR2 SFDVKD. V lost 4 bases and J 6 bases, leaving 15 bases between the germline ends.

The chain recombines TRBV4-1 with TRBJ2-7; tentatively, D is TRBD2 (5 bases). CDR1 and CDR2 from the germline V gene are MGHRA and YSYEKL. Deletions cut 1 base from V and 1 base from J, with 14 bases between. The CDR3 contains 16 residues. CDR3 region: CASSQGLASGSYEQYF. The CDR3 region has the DNA TGCGCCAGCAGCCAAGGCCTAGCTTCAGGATCCTACGAGCAGTACTTC.

The V gene is TRBV3-1, the J gene TRBJ2-1, with 9 positions matching TRBD2. This CDR3 is built from 16 residues. Germline V gene lookup returns CDR1 LGHDT and CDR2 YNNKEL (reference sequence). V trimming: 4 bases; J trimming: 4 bases; junction bases outside the gene matches: 8. DNA of the CDR3: TGTGCCAGCAGCCTTCCGGGTAGCGGGAGTTACAATGAGCAGTTCTTC. This gives the protein CASSLPGSGSYNEQFF.

J is TRBJ2-3 and V is TRBV24-1; 16 nucleotides align to TRBD2. CDR1 is KGHDR, CDR2 SFDVKD, per germline. The CDR3 sequence is 18 residues long. V lost 7 bases, J lost 5 bases, and 11 bases stayed unmatched. The CDR3 spells CATSFPGLAGGSRDTQYF. Written as DNA, the CDR3 is TGTGCCACCAGCTTCCCGGGACTAGCGGGAGGGTCTAGAGATACGCAGTATTTT.

V is TRBV4-2 and J is TRBJ2-3; D may correspond to TRBD1 or TRBD2 (5 bases each). Deletions cut 0 bases from V and 8 bases from J, with 6 bases between. Germline CDR1 and CDR2: LGHNA and YNFKEQ. The CDR3 spans 12 residues. CDR3 coding DNA: TGTGCCAGCAGCCAAGAAGGGACTACGCAGTATTTT. Protein: CASSQEGTTQYF.

This clonotype was observed many times. This chain connects TRBV5-1 to TRBJ2-3; 11 bases map to TRBD1. The germline CDR1 and CDR2 sequences are SGHRS and YFSETQ. The ends lost 4 bases at V and 7 bases at J; junction bases unmatched: 5. This CDR3 spans 14 amino acids. The CDR3 spells CASSNGQGAYTQYF. The CDR3 region has the DNA TGCGCCAGCAGCAATGGACAGGGGGCATATACGCAGTATTTT. Supplemented by reference TRBV5-1 and TRBJ2-3, the full variable domain reads KAGVTQTPRYLIKTRGQQVTLSCSPISGHRSVSWYQQTPGQGLQFLFEYFSETQRNKGNFPGRFSGRQFSNSRSEMNVSTLELGDSALYLCASSNGQGAYTQYFGPGTRLTVL.

In this sample, this clonotype turned up many times. The V call is TRBV11-2, the J call TRBJ2-7; D not certain. The CDR3 spans 13 residues. Germline assignment: CDR1 SGHAT and CDR2 FQNNGV. V lost 4 bases, J lost 1 base, and 8 bases lay in between. This CDR3 is CASSSLSSYEQYF. The CDR3 DNA reads as TGTGCCAGCAGCTCCCTAAGTTCCTACGAGCAGTACTTC.

The CDR3 region has the DNA TGTGCCAGCAGTAAAAGAGGGGAGGCCTACGAGCAGTACTTC. This encodes CASSKRGEAYEQYF. This chain connects TRBV9 to TRBJ2-7; tentatively, D is TRBD2 (6 bases). CDR1 is SGDLS and CDR2 is YYNGEE in the germline V gene. The CDR3 is made up of 14 amino acids. V shed 5 bases and J shed 2 bases, with 14 bases lying between them. The full variable domain, in which reference TRBV9 and TRBJ2-7 provide the parts outside the CDR3, is DSGVTQTPKHLITATGQRVTLRCSPRSGDLSVYWYQQSLDQGLQFLIQYYNGEERAKGNILERFSAQQFPDLHSELNLSSLELGDSALYFCASSKRGEAYEQYFGPGTRLTVT.

This rearrangement joins TRBV20-1 to TRBJ2-1; 11 bases line up with TRBD2. In germline, CDR1 is DFQATT, CDR2 SNEGSKA (reference sequence). This CDR3 is 15 amino acids long. Unmatched junction bases numbered 7, after V lost 0 bases and J lost 9 bases. The CDR3 sequence: CSAREILAGGTEQFF. The CDR3 region has the DNA TGCAGTGCTAGAGAGATATTAGCGGGAGGGACTGAGCAGTTCTTC.

The CDR3 DNA is TGTGCCAGCAGTTTGCGCGGGCCGCCAAGCACAGATACGCAGTATTTT. This encodes CASSLRGPPSTDTQYF. The chain couples TRBV12-3 or TRBV12-4 to TRBJ2-3, with D perhaps TRBD2 (5 bases). The CDR3 is made up of 16 amino acids. Trimming left V 3 bases short and J 0 bases short, with 13 bases between.

This clonotype was detected only a few times. The V call is TRBV20-1, the J call TRBJ1-4; 8 bases fit TRBD1. The CDR3 contains 14 residues. Germline-derived CDR1 and CDR2 are DFQATT and SNEGSKA (reference sequence). V gave up 4 bases and J gave up 4 bases; unmatched junction bases: 5. CDR3 loop: CSAKQGVVNEKLFF. The DNA for the CDR3 is TGCAGTGCTAAACAGGGGGTTGTTAATGAAAAACTGTTTTTT.